This entry lists 21 T cell receptor beta chains sequenced from one sample in a study of blood T cell repertoires in COVID-19. Sequencing was performed with immunoSEQ multiplex PCR; in TCRdb, only in-frame clones are kept and a portion is missing. The sample shows 300,000 to 350,000 clones, approximately 86% of them seen only once. The sample comprised PBMCs or T cells enriched from blood (not recorded which). The source is a woman aged 18 to 35 who had recovered from COVID-19.

This chain links TRBV5-1 with TRBJ2-7; maybe TRBD1 (5 bases). With 0 bases removed from V and 1 base from J, the gap between germline ends came to 11 bases. This CDR3 spans 15 amino acids. In germline, CDR1 is SGHRS, CDR2 YFSETQ. The CDR3 DNA reads TGCGCCAGCAGCTTGGAATTGGGGCTTTCCTACGAGCAGTACTTC. Translating it yields CASSLELGLSYEQYF.

The rearrangement links TRBV5-4 to TRBJ2-1, with 12 bases fitting TRBD2. Germline V gene sequence: CDR1 SGHNT, CDR2 YYREEE (reference sequence). This CDR3 is built from 15 residues. V shed 2 bases and J 7 bases; nucleotides not matched to a gene: 4. CDR3 in DNA: TGTGCCAGCAGCTTTCTAGCGGGAGGGCCTAATGAGCAGTTCTTC. It is translated as CASSFLAGGPNEQFF.

The chain uses TRBV5-4 and TRBJ2-1; possible D gene TRBD2, 6 bases. Per germline, CDR1 SGHNT and CDR2 YYREEE (reference sequence). V lost 4 bases and J 4 bases, leaving 21 bases between the germline ends. The CDR3 spans 17 residues. CDR3 region: CASSPDRGLSAYNEQFF. In nucleotides, the CDR3 is TGTGCCAGCAGCCCGGACCGGGGACTGTCGGCATACAATGAGCAGTTCTTC.

V usage is TRBV7-3 and J usage is TRBJ1-2; tentatively, D is TRBD1 (5 bases). Germline CDR1 SGHTA, CDR2 FQGTGA. Trimming left V 4 bases short and J 5 bases short, with 11 bases between. The CDR3 consists of 13 residues. CDR3 nucleotide sequence: TGTGCCAGCAGCTCCGCTGGGGGGTATGGCTACACCTTC. Translating gives CASSSAGGYGYTF.

V and J are TRBV28 and TRBJ2-1; tentatively, D is TRBD1 (5 bases). The ends were cut back, 5 bases at V and 9 bases at J, with 17 bases in the middle. Germline CDR1 is MDHEN and CDR2 is SYDVKM. The CDR3 runs 14 residues. DNA of the CDR3: TGTGCCAGCAGTCCCCTCGCCAGGGTCGCTGAGCAGTTCTTC. Translated, it gives CASSPLARVAEQFF.

The CDR3 DNA reads as TGTGCCAGCAGTTATCGGGGTGGGCGAAACACCATATATTTT. Protein sequence: CASSYRGGRNTIYF. The genes are TRBV6-5 and TRBJ1-3; D uncertain. Germline CDR1 is MNHEY and CDR2 is SVGAGI. Trimming stripped 3 bases from V and 5 bases from J, with 11 bases between. CDR3 length: 14 amino acids.

This clone is a singleton in its sample. This chain uses TRBV3-1 (or the pseudogene TRBV3-2) with TRBJ2-7, with unresolved D. The CDR3 is 15 amino acids. V was clipped by 1 base and J by 6 bases, with 16 bases between them. The germline V gene has CDR1 LGHDT and CDR2 YNNKEL (reference sequence). CDR3 loop: CASSQATGLLGEQYF. CDR3 nucleotide sequence: TGTGCCAGCAGCCAAGCCACTGGGCTGCTTGGCGAGCAGTACTTC.

The chain carries TRBV6-1 and TRBJ1-1; TRBD1 aligns across 7 bases. V shed 3 bases, J shed 9 bases, and the junction held 7 bases outside the gene matches. The germline V gene has CDR1 MNHNS and CDR2 SASEGT. The CDR3 contains 13 residues. The CDR3 protein is CASSEKGAAKAFF. CDR3 DNA sequence: TGTGCCAGCAGTGAGAAGGGGGCAGCAAAAGCTTTCTTT.

This CDR3 reads CASSIYLGQANSPLHF. The CDR3 DNA reads TGTGCCAGTAGTATTTACCTCGGACAGGCTAATTCACCCCTCCACTTT. The rearrangement joins TRBV19 to TRBJ1-6; TRBD1 matches 7 bases. CDR3 size: 16 residues. V lost 3 bases and J lost 6; bases outside the gene matches: 8. Germline V lookup: CDR1 LNHDA, CDR2 SQIVND (reference sequence). Filled out from reference TRBV19 and TRBJ1-6, the complete variable domain reads DGGITQSPKYLFRKEGQNVTLSCEQNLNHDAMYWYRQDPGQGLRLIYYSQIVNDFQKGDIAEGYSVSREKKESFPLTVTSAQKNPTAFYLCASSIYLGQANSPLHFGNGTRLTVT.

The chain carries TRBV4-2 and TRBJ2-3; D is possibly TRBD2 (5 bases). The CDR3 sequence is 12 residues long. Trimming removed 1 base from V and 6 bases from J, with 5 bases in between. Germline assignment: CDR1 LGHNA and CDR2 YNFKEQ. This CDR3 reads CASSQAGDTQYF. The CDR3 nucleotides read TGTGCCAGCAGCCAAGCGGGGGATACGCAGTATTTT.

The J gene is TRBJ1-6, the V gene TRBV7-9, with 7 bases lining up with TRBD1. With 0 bases clipped from V and 14 bases from J, the junction kept 1 base outside the gene matches. The CDR3 runs 12 residues. Germline V gives CDR1 SEHNR, CDR2 FQNEAQ (reference sequence). The CDR3 reads CASSLAQGALHF. CDR3 DNA sequence: TGTGCCAGCAGCTTAGCTCAGGGGGCCCTCCACTTT.

The chain couples TRBV10-3 to TRBJ2-3, with TRBD2 identical over 8 bases. The CDR3 is made up of 13 amino acids. V was pared by 6 bases and J by 5 bases, with 4 bases of the junction left unmatched. The germline CDR1 and CDR2 sequences are ENHRY and SYGVKD. The CDR3 coding sequence is TGTGCCATCAGCCTGACTAGCGTAGATACGCAGTATTTT. It translates to CAISLTSVDTQYF.

The rearrangement uses TRBV7-3 and TRBJ1-6; D is unresolved. Germline CDR1 reads SGHTA; CDR2 reads FQGTGA. Trimming stripped 1 base from V and 6 bases from J, with 13 bases between. The CDR3 loop spans 16 amino acids. DNA of the CDR3: TGTGCCAGCAGCTTAAATGGCGGGCAGAGTAATTCACCCCTCCACTTT. This translates into CASSLNGGQSNSPLHF.

This chain joins TRBV3-1 (or the pseudogene TRBV3-2) and TRBJ1-1; D unclear. This CDR3 has 13 amino acids. V dropped 1 base and J dropped 6 bases, with 9 bases sitting between them. CDR1 LGHDT and CDR2 YNNKEL come from the germline V gene (reference sequence). The CDR3 nucleotides are TGTGCCAGCAGCCAAGGGGCGTATGCTGAAGCTTTCTTT. Translating it yields CASSQGAYAEAFF.

This clone was observed once. V is TRBV18 and J is TRBJ2-3, with 11 bases that match TRBD2. Germline values: CDR1 KGHSH, CDR2 LQKENI. This CDR3 is 15 amino acids long. V shed 2 bases and J 7 bases; nucleotides not matched to a gene: 5. The CDR3 DNA is TGTGCCAGCTCACCAGGGACTAGCGGCGCGCATACGCAGTATTTT. Its translation: CASSPGTSGAHTQYF. Drawing the rest from reference TRBV18 and TRBJ2-3, the complete variable domain is NAGVMQNPRHLVRRRGQEARLRCSPMKGHSHVYWYRQLPEEGLKFMVYLQKENIIDESGMPKERFSAEFPKEGPSILRIQQVVRGDSAAYFCASSPGTSGAHTQYFGPGTRLTVL.

The rearrangement joins TRBV18 to TRBJ2-1; TRBD1 aligns across 11 bases. V dropped 5 bases and J dropped 0; count of bases not matched to a gene: 12. The CDR3 is 19 residues long. The germline CDR1 and CDR2 sequences are KGHSH and LQKENI. For the CDR3, the DNA is TGTGCCAGCTCATCCCGGACAGGGGGCGCTGGGGGCTCCTACAATGAGCAGTTCTTC. Translating it yields CASSSRTGGAGGSYNEQFF.

This chain links TRBV11-2 with TRBJ2-2; 7 nucleotides agree with TRBD2. After removal of 4 bases from V and 8 bases from J, the junction contained 16 bases not matched to a gene. The length of the CDR3 is 17 residues. In germline, CDR1 is SGHAT, CDR2 FQNNGV. Written as DNA, the CDR3 is TGTGCCAGCAGCTCACCGATAGCGGGTCTGTTTCGGGGGGAGCTGTTTTTT. Protein product: CASSSPIAGLFRGELFF.

A few counts support this clone. The chain recombines TRBV18 with TRBJ2-7, with D possibly matching TRBD2 (5 bases). Germline-derived CDR1 and CDR2 are KGHSH and LQKENI. CDR3 length: 14 residues. The ends were cut back, 1 base at V and 6 bases at J, with 13 bases in the middle. The CDR3 DNA reads as TGTGCCAGCTCACCACGGGGTGACGCGGGCGAGCAGTACTTC. It specifies CASSPRGDAGEQYF. The whole variable domain, filled in from reference TRBV18 and TRBJ2-7, reads NAGVMQNPRHLVRRRGQEARLRCSPMKGHSHVYWYRQLPEEGLKFMVYLQKENIIDESGMPKERFSAEFPKEGPSILRIQQVVRGDSAAYFCASSPRGDAGEQYFGPGTRLTVT.

The chain has TRBV9 and TRBJ1-1, with a weak D call TRBD1 (5 bases). The germline gives CDR1 SGDLS, CDR2 YYNGEE. V was shortened by 0 bases and J by 2 bases, with 8 bases between the two germline ends. CDR3 length equals 14 residues. DNA of the CDR3: TGTGCCAGCAGCGTAGGACAGCCCAACACTGAAGCTTTCTTT. Its translation is CASSVGQPNTEAFF.

The chain recombines TRBV5-4 with TRBJ2-3; the match to TRBD2 covers 12 bases. The CDR3 totals 16 residues. CDR1 is SGHNT, CDR2 YYREEE, per germline (reference sequence). J gave up 6 bases and V 0 bases, and 5 bases lay outside the gene matches. The CDR3 loop reads CASSLGTSGASDTQYF. In DNA form, the CDR3 reads TGTGCCAGCAGCTTGGGGACTAGCGGGGCCTCTGATACGCAGTATTTT. The full variable domain, rest sourced from reference TRBV5-4 and TRBJ2-3, is ETGVTQSPTHLIKTRGQQVTLRCSSQSGHNTVSWYQQALGQGPQFIFQYYREEENGRGNFPPRFSGLQFPNYSSELNVNALELDDSALYLCASSLGTSGASDTQYFGPGTRLTVL.

In this sample, this clone turned up a few times. V is TRBV19 and J is TRBJ1-2; unclear D gene. This CDR3 has 16 amino acids. The V gene's germline CDR1 is LNHDA and CDR2 SQIVND (reference sequence). With 3 bases removed from V and 1 base from J, the gap between germline ends came to 15 bases. In nucleotides, the CDR3 is TGTGCCAGTAGTATTTCTTACGACCCTAGTAACTATGGCTACACCTTC. The encoded protein is CASSISYDPSNYGYTF.